One sample yielded the 13 T cell receptor beta chains listed below, sequenced in a study of T cells in Graves' hyperthyroidism and ophthalmopathy. RNA transcripts were the template for amplifying TCR beta CDR3 regions. HTBI primers were used for first-round RT-PCR of the TCR CDR3. MiXCR, run by TCRdb on the multiplex PCR reads, gives a single entry per CDR3 protein. The sample consists of 20,000 to 30,000 distinct CDR3 sequences, under 55% of them appearing once. The sequencing sample was made of blood. These receptors were collected from a middle-aged woman with Graves' hyperthyroidism that later progressed to Graves' ophthalmopathy.

The chain uses TRBV19 and TRBJ1-2; no clear D gene. The V end lost 5 bases, the J end lost 13 bases, and 17 bases lay between the germline ends. The CDR3 runs to 12 residues. The V gene's germline CDR1 is LNHDA and CDR2 SQIVND (reference sequence). As DNA, the CDR3 is TGTGCCAGTAGTTCAAGACCGAAGGGTCTCACCTTC. Its translation: CASSSRPKGLTF.

This clonotype has only one observation. This sequence joins TRBV2 and TRBJ1-4; 8 bases fit TRBD1. The V gene end was trimmed by 4 bases and the J gene end by 8 bases; junction bases not matched to a gene: 3. Germline loops: CDR1 SNHLY, CDR2 FYNNEI. CDR3 length equals 13 residues. The CDR3 here is CASSGNRGEKLFF. CDR3 DNA sequence: TGTGCCAGCAGTGGAAACAGGGGGGAAAAACTGTTTTTT.

The rearrangement uses TRBV24-1 and TRBJ2-5; D ambiguous. CDR1 is KGHDR, CDR2 SFDVKD, per germline. The CDR3 is 13 residues long. V lost 0 bases and J lost 8, with 9 bases in between. In nucleotides, the CDR3 is TGTGCCACCAGTGATTTGTGGGGAAATACCCAGTACTTC. Translated: CATSDLWGNTQYF.

This chain uses TRBV20-1 with TRBJ1-1; D unresolved. CDR1 DFQATT and CDR2 SNEGSKA come from the germline V gene (reference sequence). The CDR3 sequence is 14 residues long. Trimming left V 6 bases short and J 2 bases short, with 16 bases between. CDR3 loop: CSARLAGSNTEAFF. Written as DNA, the CDR3 is TGCAGTGCCAGACTAGCGGGCAGCAACACTGAAGCTTTCTTT.

By frequency in the sample, this clonotype is large. Germline is not matched at one junction end, which may reflect a read error. The V call is TRBV15, the J call TRBJ2-7; 7 bases map to TRBD2. This CDR3 has 12 residues. CDR1 is LNHNV and CDR2 is YYDKDF in the germline V gene (reference sequence). In nucleotides, the CDR3 is TGTGCCACCAGCAGAGATGAGACTAGCAAACACTTC. Translating gives CATSRDETSKHF.

This chain uses TRBV10-3 with TRBJ2-7; the match to TRBD1 covers 9 bases. J was trimmed by 3 bases and V by 11 bases; bases with no gene match: 11. This CDR3 comprises 14 residues. Germline CDR1 is ENHRY and CDR2 is SYGVKD. In DNA form, the CDR3 reads TGTGCCGCCGGCGCGGGACAGGGAGGCTACGAGCAGTACTTC. Its protein is CAAGAGQGGYEQYF.

This clonotype has ten or more counts. The chain employs TRBV11-3 and TRBJ2-5; possible D gene TRBD2, 5 bases. The CDR3 spans 13 residues. V was clipped by 4 bases and J by 5 bases, with 11 bases between them. Germline V gives CDR1 SGHNT, CDR2 YENEEA. CDR3 in DNA: TGTGCCAGCAGCTCCCCTCCGGGGGAGACCCAGTACTTC. As protein: CASSSPPGETQYF.

Comment on this clonotype: It may be a read error: a sequence one base away is much more abundant. V is TRBV30 and J is TRBJ2-7, with D maybe TRBD2 (6 bases). This CDR3 region has 14 residues. Germline CDR1 reads GTSNPN; CDR2 reads SVGIG (reference sequence). Trimming pared 3 bases from V and 4 bases from J, leaving 16 bases between. Here the CDR3 DNA reads TGTGCCTGGAGCCGGAGTGGCGGGACTTACGAGCAGTACTTC. It translates to CAWSRSGGTYEQYF.

The chain uses TRBV20-1 and TRBJ2-7; tentative D call: TRBD1 (6 bases). The CDR3 extends over 13 amino acids. From germline, CDR1 is DFQATT and CDR2 SNEGSKA (reference sequence). Between the trimmed V and J ends, which lost 6 bases and 4 bases, there was a span of 16 bases. The CDR3 region is CSAMSDRGYEQYF. CDR3 nucleotides: TGCAGTGCAATGTCGGACAGAGGGTACGAGCAGTACTTC.

This rearrangement joins TRBV7-3 to TRBJ1-1; 8 bases are shared with TRBD1. V dropped 4 bases and J dropped 1; count of bases not matched to a gene: 2. This CDR3 comprises 14 residues. Germline CDR1 and CDR2: SGHTA and FQGTGA. The CDR3 region is CASSYGTGNTEAFF. The CDR3, as DNA: TGTGCCAGCAGCTACGGGACAGGGAACACTGAAGCTTTCTTT. The whole variable domain, filled in from reference TRBV7-3 and TRBJ1-1, reads GAGVSQTPSNKVTEKGKYVELRCDPISGHTALYWYRQSLGQGPEFLIYFQGTGAADDSGLPNDRFFAVRPEGSVSTLKIQRTERGDSAVYLCASSYGTGNTEAFFGQGTRLTVV.

This clonotype was detected a few times. This sequence joins TRBV7-3 and TRBJ2-3, with D unclear. V was trimmed by 0 bases and J by 4 bases, leaving 5 bases between them. The CDR3 extends over 13 amino acids. Germline CDR1 reads SGHTA; CDR2 reads FQGTGA. CDR3 bases: TGTGCCAGCAGCTTAACGTTGGCAGATACGCAGTATTTT. Protein product: CASSLTLADTQYF.

This clonotype is classed as medium-sized. The rearrangement uses TRBV7-8 and TRBJ2-7; the match to TRBD1 covers 7 bases. Unmatched junction bases numbered 5, after V lost 4 bases and J lost 2 bases. CDR3 length: 14 residues. Germline V gene lookup returns CDR1 SGHVS and CDR2 FQNEAQ. CDR3 loop: CASSSGQPAYEQYF. CDR3 bases: TGTGCCAGCAGCTCGGGACAGCCAGCCTACGAGCAGTACTTC.

In its sample, this clonotype was seen a few times. The chain employs TRBV7-9 and TRBJ2-7, with unresolved D. The germline V and J ends were trimmed by 5 bases and 4 bases, with 9 bases remaining between them. The CDR3 sequence is 12 residues long. CDR1 and CDR2 from the germline V gene are SEHNR and FQNEAQ (reference sequence). CDR3 protein: CASSGEAYEQYF. The CDR3 DNA sequence: TGTGCCAGCAGCGGTGAGGCGTACGAGCAGTACTTC.